This T cell receptor beta chain comes out of a study of control samples from healthy donors and cancer patients. Some clones are missing from TCRdb's copy, which holds only in-frame ones; the method was immunoSEQ multiplex PCR. The sample consists of 90,000 or so clones, approximately 86% of them appearing once. CDR1 is MDHEN and CDR2 is SYDVKM in the germline V gene. V lost 6 bases and J 5 bases, leaving 13 bases between the germline ends. This CDR3 has 13 residues. Sequencing was performed on blood. V gene TRBV28 combines with J gene TRBJ1-1, with D perhaps TRBD1 (5 bases). The sequence derives from a woman aged 45 to 65 in good health. In DNA, the CDR3 is TGTGCCAGCAGAAGGGGTGGAGGGACTGAAGCTTTCTTT. Its protein product is CASRRGGGTEAFF.